This TCR beta chain was sequenced in a study of blood T cell repertoires in COVID-19. Overall study: Nucleic acid was either cDNA or gDNA, and it came from T cells, B-cell-depleted T cells, or PBMCs.

Under the authors' procedure: Estimates of nucleated cell counts were drawn from the amplification of reference gene primers. The data were produced by immunoSEQ multiplex PCR, yet TCRdb's version contains in-frame clones alone and is incomplete. V and J calls and clone size follow that table, whereas D and trimming were derived from the DNA. There are about 270,000 clones in the sample; approximately 88% occur only once, and about 1.2% lies in the top ten. This CDR3 has 17 residues. The germline gives CDR1 WSHSY, CDR2 SAAADI. V was pared by 5 bases and J by 6 bases, with 8 bases of the junction left unmatched. Cohorts were based on clinical histories the participants reported.

The receptor's source is a woman between 35 and 50 years old with acute COVID-19. The chain employs TRBV10-2 and TRBJ2-1; 15 positions agree with TRBD2. What was sequenced was PBMCs or T cells enriched from blood (not recorded which). DNA for the CDR3: TGCGCCAGCAGTCGGACTAGCGGGAGGGGGGCTCGCAATGAGCAGTTCTTC. Translation: CASSRTSGRGARNEQFF.